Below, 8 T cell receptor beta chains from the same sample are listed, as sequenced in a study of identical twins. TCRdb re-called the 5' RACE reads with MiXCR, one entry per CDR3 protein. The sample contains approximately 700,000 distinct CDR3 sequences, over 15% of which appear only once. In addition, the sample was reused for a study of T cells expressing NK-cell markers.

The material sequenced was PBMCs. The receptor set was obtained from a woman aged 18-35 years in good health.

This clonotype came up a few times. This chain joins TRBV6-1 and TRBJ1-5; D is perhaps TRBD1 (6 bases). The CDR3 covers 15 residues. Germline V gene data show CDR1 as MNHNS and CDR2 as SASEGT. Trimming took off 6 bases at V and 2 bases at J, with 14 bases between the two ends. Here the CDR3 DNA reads TGTGCCAGCAGGCAGGGGAGGGTTGGCAATCAGCCCCAGCATTTT. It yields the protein CASRQGRVGNQPQHF.

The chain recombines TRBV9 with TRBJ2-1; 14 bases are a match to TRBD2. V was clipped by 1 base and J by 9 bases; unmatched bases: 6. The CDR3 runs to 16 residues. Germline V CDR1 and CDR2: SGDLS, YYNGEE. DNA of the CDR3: TGTGCCAGCAGCGTAACGGGACTAGCGGGAGCGGGTGAGCAGTTCTTC. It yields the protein CASSVTGLAGAGEQFF.

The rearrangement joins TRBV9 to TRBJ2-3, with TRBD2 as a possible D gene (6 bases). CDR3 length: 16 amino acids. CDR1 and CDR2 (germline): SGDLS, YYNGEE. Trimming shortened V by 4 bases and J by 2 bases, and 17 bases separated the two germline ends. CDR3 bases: TGTGCCAGCAGCCCATCAGGCGGGGCGAACACAGATACGCAGTATTTT. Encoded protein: CASSPSGGANTDTQYF.

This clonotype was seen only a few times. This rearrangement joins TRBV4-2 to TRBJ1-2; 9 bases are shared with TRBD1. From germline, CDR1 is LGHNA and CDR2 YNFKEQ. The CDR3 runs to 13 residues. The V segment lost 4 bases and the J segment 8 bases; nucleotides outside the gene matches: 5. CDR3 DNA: TGTGCCAGCAGCCCGGACAGGGGTGCCGGCTACACCTTC. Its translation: CASSPDRGAGYTF.

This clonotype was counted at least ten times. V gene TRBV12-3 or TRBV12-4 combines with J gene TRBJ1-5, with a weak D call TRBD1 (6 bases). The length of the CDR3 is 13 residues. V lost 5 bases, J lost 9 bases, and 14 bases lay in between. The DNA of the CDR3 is TGTGCCAGCAGTGGTCCACAGGGAGGGCCCCAGCATTTT. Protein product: CASSGPQGGPQHF.

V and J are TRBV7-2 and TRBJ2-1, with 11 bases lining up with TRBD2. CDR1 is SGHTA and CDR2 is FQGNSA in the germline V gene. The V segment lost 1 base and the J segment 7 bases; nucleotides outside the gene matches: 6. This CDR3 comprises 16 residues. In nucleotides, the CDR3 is TGTGCCAGCAGCTTAGAGGGACTAGCGGATAGGAATGAGCAGTTCTTC. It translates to CASSLEGLADRNEQFF. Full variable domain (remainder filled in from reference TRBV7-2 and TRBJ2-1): GAGVSQSPSNKVTEKGKDVELRCDPISGHTALYWYRQSLGQGLEFLIYFQGNSAPDKSGLPSDRFSAERTGGSVSTLTIQRTQQEDSAVYLCASSLEGLADRNEQFFGPGTRLTVL.

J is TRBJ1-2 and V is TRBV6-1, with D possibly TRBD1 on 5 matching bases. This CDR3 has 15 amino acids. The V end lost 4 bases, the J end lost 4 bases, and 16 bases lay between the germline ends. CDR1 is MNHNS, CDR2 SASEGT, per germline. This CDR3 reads CASSVRVGQGYGYTF. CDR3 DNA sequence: TGTGCCAGCAGTGTCAGGGTGGGTCAAGGCTATGGCTACACCTTC.

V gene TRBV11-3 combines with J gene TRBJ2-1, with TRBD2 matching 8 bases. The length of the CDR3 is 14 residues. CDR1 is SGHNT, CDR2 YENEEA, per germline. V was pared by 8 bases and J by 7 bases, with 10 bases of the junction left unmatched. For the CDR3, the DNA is TGTGCCAGCCGGGGCGGGGGGCCGGGTAATGAGCAGTTCTTC. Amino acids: CASRGGGPGNEQFF.